The 18 T cell receptor beta chains below were found in one sample sequenced in a study of shared clonotypes between healthy human individuals. CD45RO-negative CD8 cells positively selected for CCR7 made up the naive population, which excluded terminally differentiated effector memory CD45RA+ cells. The data were produced by immunoSEQ multiplex PCR, yet TCRdb's version contains in-frame clones alone and is incomplete. Among about 2.2 million clones listed, 80% to 95% were seen once. Sequenced: naive CD8+ T cells from PBMCs. The receptors were gathered from a young man in good health. Some clones in this sample may be carry-over from other donors' samples.

The V call is TRBV28, the J call TRBJ2-2; D may be TRBD2 (6 bases). The CDR3 is made up of 15 amino acids. The ends were cut back, 10 bases at V and 4 bases at J, with 19 bases in the middle. Looked up from germline, CDR1 is MDHEN and CDR2 is SYDVKM. Here the CDR3 reads CATNGRGMGTGELFF. The CDR3 bases are TGTGCCACCAACGGACGGGGGATGGGCACCGGGGAGCTGTTTTTT. The full variable domain, rest sourced from reference TRBV28 and TRBJ2-2, is DVKVTQSSRYLVKRTGEKVFLECVQDMDHENMFWYRQDPGLGLRLIYFSYDVKMKEKGDIPEGYSVSREKKERFSLILESASTNQTSMYLCATNGRGMGTGELFFGEGSRLTVL.

The chain uses TRBV28 and TRBJ1-3; TRBD1 matches at 8 bases. The trim removed 6 bases at V and 0 bases at J, leaving 10 bases unmatched. CDR3 size: 17 residues. In germline, CDR1 is MDHEN, CDR2 SYDVKM. The CDR3 sequence is CASRQTWDRLSGNTIYF. The CDR3 bases are TGTGCCAGCAGACAAACCTGGGACAGGCTCTCTGGAAACACCATATATTTT.

This chain joins TRBV4-1 and TRBJ2-7, with no clear D. The CDR3 runs to 16 residues. V lost 0 bases to trimming and J lost 0 bases, with 12 bases between them. Germline CDR1 and CDR2: MGHRA and YSYEKL. The CDR3 region has the DNA TGCGCCAGCAGCCAAGATTTTCGAGGTCTCTCCTACGAGCAGTACTTC. Translation: CASSQDFRGLSYEQYF.

This sequence joins TRBV2 and TRBJ2-2, with TRBD1 as a possible D gene (6 bases). The CDR3 covers 15 residues. Trimming took 3 bases from V and 0 from J, leaving 8 bases between them. Germline V gene sequence: CDR1 SNHLY, CDR2 FYNNEI. CDR3 sequence reads: CASSDYRANTGELFF. The CDR3, as DNA: TGTGCCAGCAGTGATTACAGGGCGAACACCGGGGAGCTGTTTTTT.

This chain connects TRBV5-1 to TRBJ2-4; 9 bases match TRBD1. The CDR3 loop spans 19 amino acids. Germline V CDR1 and CDR2: SGHRS, YFSETQ. Unmatched junction bases numbered 13, after V lost 3 bases and J lost 0 bases. CDR3 amino acids: CASSSEQGASKLAKNIQYF. The CDR3 region has the DNA TGCGCCAGCAGCTCCGAACAGGGGGCCTCAAAACTAGCCAAAAACATTCAGTACTTC.

Points on this clone: Other nucleotide sequences from this sample produce the same CDR3. The chain uses TRBV4-3 and TRBJ2-7; 8 bases align to TRBD1. The CDR3 is made up of 15 amino acids. Germline V gene lookup returns CDR1 LGHNA and CDR2 YSLEER. J was trimmed by 2 bases and V by 1 base; bases with no gene match: 4. CDR3 DNA sequence: TGCGCCAGCAGCCAAGGGACAGGGAGAACCTACGAGCAGTACTTC. Translated: CASSQGTGRTYEQYF.

J is TRBJ2-3 and V is TRBV4-1; the match to TRBD2 covers 7 bases. The CDR3 totals 17 residues. CDR1 and CDR2 from the germline V gene are MGHRA and YSYEKL. The V segment lost 1 base and the J segment 3 bases; nucleotides outside the gene matches: 10. The CDR3 sequence: CASSQGGGSYSTDTQYF. CDR3 sequence (DNA): TGCGCCAGCAGCCAAGGTGGCGGGAGCTATTCTACAGATACGCAGTATTTT.

The chain recombines TRBV7-8 with TRBJ2-5, with D possibly matching TRBD2 (5 bases). V shed 5 bases and J shed 3 bases, with 13 bases lying between them. Germline assignment: CDR1 SGHVS and CDR2 FQNEAQ. This CDR3 contains 14 residues. The CDR3 sequence: CASSPPRGKETQYF. CDR3 nucleotides: TGTGCCAGCAGCCCCCCCCGGGGAAAAGAGACCCAGTACTTC.

The chain carries TRBV5-1 and TRBJ1-6, with 10 bases aligning to TRBD1. The trim removed 2 bases at V and 7 bases at J, leaving 9 bases unmatched. In germline, CDR1 is SGHRS, CDR2 YFSETQ. CDR3 length equals 17 residues. The CDR3 DNA is TGCGCCAGCAGCTTTTCCCCGGGACAGGGGTTGAATTCACCCCTCCACTTT. Amino acid sequence: CASSFSPGQGLNSPLHF.

Note on this clone: Other nucleotide sequences in the sample specify the same CDR3. This chain uses TRBV7-6 with TRBJ2-1; maybe TRBD2 (6 bases). CDR3 length: 15 residues. CDR1 and CDR2 from the germline V gene are SGHVS and FNYEAQ. V was trimmed by 1 base and J by 0 bases, leaving 7 bases between them. CDR3 loop: CASSLDGSSYNEQFF. The CDR3 DNA sequence: TGTGCCAGCAGCTTAGACGGGAGCTCCTACAATGAGCAGTTCTTC.

Note on this clone: Other DNA sequences in this specimen translate into the identical CDR3. This chain joins TRBV27 and TRBJ2-1, with a tentative D call TRBD2 (5 bases). This CDR3 has 15 amino acids. Germline V gene sequence: CDR1 MNHEY, CDR2 SMNVEV (reference sequence). V was clipped by 3 bases and J by 1 base, with 10 bases between them. CDR3: CASSFGLPSYNEQFF. CDR3 in DNA: TGTGCCAGCAGTTTTGGACTGCCGTCCTACAATGAGCAGTTCTTC.

The CDR3 sequence is CASSVRDRAETQYF. DNA of the CDR3: TGTGCCAGCAGCGTAAGGGACAGGGCCGAGACCCAGTACTTC. The chain combines TRBV9 with TRBJ2-5, with TRBD1 matching over 9 bases. Germline V gives CDR1 SGDLS, CDR2 YYNGEE. V dropped 1 base and J dropped 5; count of bases not matched to a gene: 3. The CDR3 covers 14 residues.

About this clone itself: The same CDR3 also results from other DNA sequences found in this sample. The chain joins TRBV5-1 to TRBJ1-2; 9 bases match TRBD1. Germline V lookup: CDR1 SGHRS, CDR2 YFSETQ. The V and J ends lost 5 bases and 2 bases, in that order; junction bases with no gene match: 1. The CDR3 runs 13 residues. CDR3 sequence: CASRGTGNYGYTF. Written as DNA, the CDR3 is TGCGCCAGCAGAGGGACAGGGAACTATGGCTACACCTTC.

J is TRBJ2-2 and V is TRBV7-9, with D tentatively TRBD2 (5 bases). The CDR3 has 12 residues. The germline V gene encodes CDR1 SEHNR and CDR2 FQNEAQ (reference sequence). V lost 4 bases to trimming and J lost 8 bases, with 8 bases between them. CDR3 sequence (DNA): TGTGCCAGCAGCTACGAGGGTGGGGAGCTGTTTTTT. Its protein is CASSYEGGELFF.

The rearrangement joins TRBV28 to TRBJ2-7, with no clear D. Trimming pared 5 bases from V and 1 base from J, leaving 12 bases between. The CDR3 is made up of 14 amino acids. Germline CDR1 MDHEN, CDR2 SYDVKM. Here the CDR3 DNA reads TGTGCCAGCAGTACCTACGGGTCATCCTACGAGCAGTACTTC. Its protein product is CASSTYGSSYEQYF.

This rearrangement joins TRBV19 to TRBJ1-5, with D possibly matching TRBD1 (5 bases). This CDR3 has 14 amino acids. Germline CDR1 LNHDA, CDR2 SQIVND (reference sequence). V lost 7 bases and J 2 bases, leaving 12 bases between the germline ends. Here the CDR3 DNA reads TGTGCCAGTACGGGCCGAGGGGGCAATCAGCCCCAGCATTTT. This translates into CASTGRGGNQPQHF.

V usage is TRBV4-1 and J usage is TRBJ2-3; TRBD1 aligns across 8 bases. Per germline, CDR1 MGHRA and CDR2 YSYEKL. Trimming removed 3 bases from V and 3 bases from J; junction bases left unmatched: 8. The CDR3 has 16 amino acids. The CDR3 region has the DNA TGCGCCAGCAGCCATCGACAGGGGATGAGGACAGATACGCAGTATTTT. This sequence encodes CASSHRQGMRTDTQYF.

About this clone: Other DNA sequences within the sample encode an identical CDR3. The chain uses TRBV6-6 and TRBJ2-5; TRBD2 is a possible D gene (6 bases). Germline V gene data show CDR1 as MNHNY and CDR2 as SVGAGI (reference sequence). V was cut by 0 bases and J by 4 bases, with 9 bases left in between. The CDR3 has 14 amino acids. The CDR3 nucleotides read TGTGCCAGCAGTTACTCGGAGGGGCCAGAGACCCAGTACTTC. Protein product: CASSYSEGPETQYF.